A single sample is the source of the 30 T cell receptor beta chains below, sequenced in a study of blood T cell repertoires in COVID-19. TCRdb keeps only in-frame clones here, not all; method: immunoSEQ multiplex PCR. The repertoire consists of over 120,000 clones, with more than 60% occurring once and the leading ten covering roughly 9%. Sequencing was performed on peripheral blood. The receptors shown here come from a woman in her forties or fifties with active or convalescent COVID-19.

This rearrangement joins TRBV19 to TRBJ1-1, with TRBD1 matching over 9 bases. This CDR3 region has 16 residues. The V gene end was trimmed by 6 bases and the J gene end by 5 bases; junction bases not matched to a gene: 13. CDR1 is LNHDA, CDR2 SQIVND, per germline (reference sequence). The CDR3: CASSPPGQGFGTEAFF. CDR3 nucleotides: TGTGCCAGTAGCCCGCCGGGACAGGGATTTGGAACTGAAGCTTTCTTT.

V and J are TRBV3-1 (or the pseudogene TRBV3-2) and TRBJ2-7; 8 bases map to TRBD2. V dropped 3 bases and J dropped 1; count of bases not matched to a gene: 5. The CDR3 is 15 amino acids. CDR1 and CDR2 (germline): LGHDT, YNNKEL (reference sequence). The chain's CDR3 is CASSHSSGRSYEQYF. Written as DNA, the CDR3 is TGTGCCAGCAGCCATTCCAGCGGGAGATCCTACGAGCAGTACTTC.

As DNA, the CDR3 is TGTGCCAGCAGCCCGACAGGGCTCGCCACAGATACGCAGTATTTT. Encoded protein: CASSPTGLATDTQYF. This rearrangement joins TRBV7-3 to TRBJ2-3, with TRBD1 matching 7 bases. Losses at the gene ends were 5 bases for V and 2 bases for J; bases not matched to a gene: 7. The CDR3 sequence is 15 residues long. Looked up from germline, CDR1 is SGHTA and CDR2 is FQGTGA.

The chain links TRBV9 to TRBJ1-3, with 7 bases identical to TRBD1. CDR1 and CDR2 from the germline V gene are SGDLS and YYNGEE. The CDR3 length is 16 residues. V was pared by 3 bases and J by 0 bases, with 6 bases of the junction left unmatched. The CDR3 reads CASSAAGTASGNTIYF. DNA for the CDR3: TGTGCCAGCAGCGCCGCTGGGACAGCCTCTGGAAACACCATATATTTT.

V usage is TRBV14 and J usage is TRBJ2-7; tentatively, D is TRBD1 (6 bases). Germline V lookup: CDR1 SGHDN, CDR2 FVKESK. The CDR3 has 12 amino acids. Trimming took 1 base from V and 7 from J, leaving 8 bases between them. Here the CDR3 reads CASSQAGTEQYF. CDR3 nucleotide sequence: TGTGCCAGCAGCCAAGCGGGGACAGAGCAGTACTTC. The full variable domain, with the rest looked up from reference TRBV14 and TRBJ2-7, is EAGVTQFPSHSVIEKGQTVTLRCDPISGHDNLYWYRRVMGKEIKFLLHFVKESKQDESGMPNNRFLAERTGGTYSTLKVQPAELEDSGVYFCASSQAGTEQYFGPGTRLTVT.

With regard to this clone: The identical CDR3 is also encoded by other nucleotide sequences in the sample. The chain has TRBV7-2 and TRBJ2-5, with 7 bases aligning to TRBD2. Looked up from germline, CDR1 is SGHTA and CDR2 is FQGNSA. The length of the CDR3 is 13 residues. J gave up 3 bases and V 3 bases, and 1 base lay outside the gene matches. The CDR3 nucleotides are TGTGCCAGCAGCTTCGCGGGGGAAGAGACCCAGTACTTC. This codes for CASSFAGEETQYF.

The chain links TRBV7-2 to TRBJ2-1, with 9 nucleotides matching TRBD2. From germline, CDR1 is SGHTA and CDR2 FQGNSA. The CDR3 has 15 residues. V was clipped by 4 bases and J by 6 bases; unmatched bases: 7. Here the CDR3 reads CASSSSGLAGNEQFF. The CDR3 DNA reads as TGTGCCAGCAGCTCATCGGGACTAGCTGGCAATGAGCAGTTCTTC.

The gene calls are TRBV5-5 and TRBJ1-1; TRBD1 might be the D (5 bases). Trimming stripped 4 bases from V and 0 bases from J, with 13 bases between. The CDR3 totals 15 residues. CDR1 and CDR2 (germline): SGHKS, YYEKEE (reference sequence). The chain's CDR3 is CASSPQAYMNTEAFF. For the CDR3, the DNA is TGTGCCAGCAGCCCACAGGCTTATATGAACACTGAAGCTTTCTTT.

This rearrangement joins TRBV14 to TRBJ1-2, with 8 bases identical to TRBD1. V was clipped by 0 bases and J by 5 bases; unmatched bases: 11. Per germline, CDR1 SGHDN and CDR2 FVKESK. The CDR3 has 17 amino acids. The CDR3: CASSQDETGAPYYGYTF. CDR3 nucleotide sequence: TGTGCCAGCAGCCAAGATGAGACAGGGGCCCCCTATTATGGCTACACCTTC.

The rearrangement links TRBV30 to TRBJ2-1; 12 bases fit TRBD1. Losses at the gene ends were 0 bases for V and 9 bases for J; bases not matched to a gene: 3. From germline, CDR1 is GTSNPN and CDR2 SVGIG (reference sequence). The CDR3 runs to 14 residues. This CDR3 reads CAWSVGTGGFEQFF. CDR3 coding DNA: TGTGCCTGGAGTGTGGGGACAGGGGGCTTTGAGCAGTTCTTC.

The genes are TRBV18 and TRBJ2-5; tentative D call: TRBD2 (5 bases). The CDR3 runs 14 residues. Trimming shortened V by 3 bases and J by 4 bases, and 12 bases separated the two germline ends. Per germline, CDR1 KGHSH and CDR2 LQKENI. The CDR3, as DNA: TGTGCCAGCTCACCCCGCGGGCTAGGAGAGACCCAGTACTTC. Translation gives CASSPRGLGETQYF.

The rearrangement joins TRBV6-2 or TRBV6-3 to TRBJ2-2; 15 bases are a match to TRBD2. Germline values: CDR1 MNHEY, CDR2 SVGEGT. CDR3 length: 17 amino acids. The V and J ends lost 2 bases and 5 bases, in that order; junction bases with no gene match: 3. The CDR3 here is CASSYGTSGRRTGELFF. In DNA, the CDR3 is TGTGCCAGCAGTTACGGGACTAGCGGGAGGCGGACCGGGGAGCTGTTTTTT.

The gene calls are TRBV19 and TRBJ2-7, with 7 nucleotides matching TRBD2. Per germline, CDR1 LNHDA and CDR2 SQIVND (reference sequence). This CDR3 has 14 residues. J gave up 5 bases and V 3 bases, and 7 bases lay outside the gene matches. The CDR3 DNA reads TGTGCCAGTAGTATTGGTATGGGGGGGGACGAGCAGTACTTC. Its translation: CASSIGMGGDEQYF.

The chain uses TRBV28 and TRBJ1-5; D unresolved. The V and J ends lost 2 bases and 0 bases respectively, with 8 bases between them. The CDR3 extends over 15 amino acids. Germline CDR1 reads MDHEN; CDR2 reads SYDVKM. For the CDR3, the DNA is TGTGCCAGCAGTTTACCAACAACTAGCAATCAGCCCCAGCATTTT. This translates into CASSLPTTSNQPQHF.

This sequence joins TRBV7-2 and TRBJ2-5, with 10 nucleotides matching TRBD2. The CDR3 is made up of 13 amino acids. V lost 5 bases and J lost 5; bases outside the gene matches: 2. CDR1 is SGHTA, CDR2 FQGNSA, per germline. CDR3 region: CASSELAGETQYF. In DNA, the CDR3 is TGTGCCAGCAGCGAACTAGCGGGGGAGACCCAGTACTTC.

V gene TRBV4-2 combines with J gene TRBJ1-2; 8 bases are a match to TRBD1. With V trimmed by 0 bases and J by 7 bases, 10 bases remained unmatched. The CDR3 contains 16 residues. Germline CDR1 and CDR2: LGHNA and YNFKEQ. This CDR3 reads CASSQESQGAFLGYTF. CDR3 DNA: TGTGCCAGCAGCCAAGAGTCCCAGGGGGCCTTCCTTGGCTACACCTTC.

This chain connects TRBV7-3 to TRBJ2-1; maybe TRBD2 (6 bases). Germline V CDR1 and CDR2: SGHTA, FQGTGA. V was shortened by 1 base and J by 5 bases, with 12 bases between the two germline ends. CDR3 size: 15 residues. The CDR3 spells CASSLNAGPNNEQFF. The CDR3, as DNA: TGTGCCAGCAGCTTAAATGCGGGGCCCAACAATGAGCAGTTCTTC. The entire variable domain, with the rest obtained from reference TRBV7-3 and TRBJ2-1, is as follows: GAGVSQTPSNKVTEKGKYVELRCDPISGHTALYWYRQSLGQGPEFLIYFQGTGAADDSGLPNDRFFAVRPEGSVSTLKIQRTERGDSAVYLCASSLNAGPNNEQFFGPGTRLTVL.

This chain uses TRBV10-3 with TRBJ2-3, with a weak D call TRBD1 (6 bases). The CDR3 has 13 residues. Per germline, CDR1 ENHRY and CDR2 SYGVKD. Deletions cut 6 bases from V and 4 bases from J, with 11 bases between. The CDR3 is CAISPGTPDTQYF. Written as DNA, the CDR3 is TGTGCCATCAGCCCCGGGACACCAGATACGCAGTATTTT.

The CDR3: CASSYRSGINTEAFF. The CDR3 DNA reads TGTGCCAGCAGTTACCGGTCAGGGATCAACACTGAAGCTTTCTTT. This sequence joins TRBV6-5 and TRBJ1-1, with D possibly TRBD1 on 5 matching bases. This CDR3 is 15 amino acids long. The germline V gene encodes CDR1 MNHEY and CDR2 SVGAGI. V gave up 2 bases and J gave up 2 bases, with 12 bases separating them.

The chain couples TRBV6-2 or TRBV6-3 to TRBJ1-6; D is possibly TRBD1 (6 bases). Germline CDR1 reads MNHEY; CDR2 reads SVGEGT. The CDR3 runs to 15 residues. Trimming took 2 bases from V and 8 from J, leaving 13 bases between them. DNA for the CDR3: TGTGCCAGCAGTTACGAAGGGACACCTTATTCACCCCTCCACTTT. This translates into CASSYEGTPYSPLHF.

The chain recombines TRBV6-2 or TRBV6-3 with TRBJ2-2, with TRBD1 matching 9 bases. The germline V gene encodes CDR1 MNHEY and CDR2 SVGEGT. V lost 7 bases, J lost 6 bases, and 12 bases stayed unmatched. There are 16 residues in the CDR3. In nucleotides, the CDR3 is TGTGCCAGCACCCCCTCCGGGACAGGGCGGTCCGGGGAGCTGTTTTTT. This gives the protein CASTPSGTGRSGELFF.

This clone was recorded many times. This CDR3 is CTSSQEGREAYNSPLHF. CDR3 sequence (DNA): TGCACCAGCAGCCAAGAGGGCAGGGAGGCCTATAATTCACCCCTCCACTTT. The genes are TRBV1 and TRBJ1-6. TRBV1 represents a pseudogene. CDR3 length: 17 residues.

The V call is TRBV2, the J call TRBJ2-3, with 8 bases matching TRBD2. This CDR3 spans 16 amino acids. V shed 3 bases, J shed 5 bases, and the junction held 10 bases outside the gene matches. Per germline, CDR1 SNHLY and CDR2 FYNNEI. CDR3 residues: CASSENRGGGGDTQYF. For the CDR3, the DNA is TGTGCCAGCAGTGAGAACCGGGGGGGCGGTGGAGATACGCAGTATTTT.

The chain combines TRBV27 with TRBJ1-2; D is uncertain. Germline assignment: CDR1 MNHEY and CDR2 SMNVEV (reference sequence). V lost 5 bases, J lost 6 bases, and 10 bases lay in between. The CDR3 totals 12 residues. The CDR3 coding sequence is TGTGCCAGCAGTCTCGCGGGAGATGGCTACACCTTC. The encoded protein is CASSLAGDGYTF.

The rearrangement uses TRBV6-5 and TRBJ2-7, with 7 bases lining up with TRBD1. With V trimmed by 7 bases and J by 2 bases, 5 bases remained unmatched. The V gene's germline CDR1 is MNHEY and CDR2 SVGAGI. This CDR3 is built from 13 residues. The DNA for the CDR3 is TGTGCCAGCACCGGACAGGTCCCCTACGAGCAGTACTTC. It encodes CASTGQVPYEQYF.

The chain combines TRBV6-1 with TRBJ1-3; 7 nucleotides align to TRBD1. Per germline, CDR1 MNHNS and CDR2 SASEGT. Trimming cost V 3 bases and J 4 bases; bases outside gene matches: 3. CDR3 size: 14 residues. The CDR3 bases are TGTGCCAGCAGTGATCGACAGGGAGGAAACACCATATATTTT. Translation gives CASSDRQGGNTIYF.

The V and J genes are TRBV19 and TRBJ1-5, with D perhaps TRBD1 (5 bases). V dropped 1 base and J dropped 3 bases, with 10 bases sitting between them. There are 15 residues in the CDR3. The germline gives CDR1 LNHDA, CDR2 SQIVND (reference sequence). The CDR3 bases are TGTGCCAGTAGTATAGTTGCAGGGCTCAATCAGCCCCAGCATTTT. Encoded protein: CASSIVAGLNQPQHF. Complete variable domain (other parts from reference TRBV19 and TRBJ1-5): DGGITQSPKYLFRKEGQNVTLSCEQNLNHDAMYWYRQDPGQGLRLIYYSQIVNDFQKGDIAEGYSVSREKKESFPLTVTSAQKNPTAFYLCASSIVAGLNQPQHFGDGTRLSIL.

The chain uses TRBV30 and TRBJ1-2; 7 bases align to TRBD1. Looked up from germline, CDR1 is GTSNPN and CDR2 is SVGIG (reference sequence). After removal of 2 bases from V and 4 bases from J, the junction contained 13 bases not matched to a gene. CDR3 length: 16 amino acids. The CDR3 reads CAWSTYPRAGGYGYTF. In nucleotides, the CDR3 is TGTGCCTGGAGTACCTACCCCCGGGCAGGGGGCTATGGCTACACCTTC.

This clone appeared once. This chain joins TRBV11-2 and TRBJ2-7, with D hard to call. The V and J ends lost 0 bases and 5 bases respectively, with 11 bases between them. This CDR3 spans 14 amino acids. CDR1 is SGHAT and CDR2 is FQNNGV in the germline V gene. CDR3 DNA sequence: TGTGCCAGCAGCTTAGATCTTGCTAGGAACGAGCAGTACTTC. It yields the protein CASSLDLARNEQYF.

The gene calls are TRBV9 and TRBJ2-1, with 12 positions matching TRBD2. Germline CDR1 reads SGDLS; CDR2 reads YYNGEE. The CDR3 is made up of 15 amino acids. J gave up 5 bases and V 4 bases, and 4 bases lay outside the gene matches. CDR3 residues: CASSLRLAGDNEQFF. DNA for the CDR3: TGTGCCAGCAGCCTCAGACTAGCGGGGGACAATGAGCAGTTCTTC.